This T cell receptor beta chain was observed in a study of CD8+ T cells in alopecia areata. Overall study results and limits: Lesional scalp, especially alopecia totalis/universalis, showed higher clonality than normal scalp.

This clone has a handful of counts. Its specificity is unknown. V dropped 3 bases and J dropped 8 bases, with 13 bases sitting between them. The CDR3 contains 13 residues. The germline V gene has CDR1 SGHVS and CDR2 FNYEAQ. Treatment given: oral pan-JAK inhibitor, 5-10 mg twice daily. cDNA reverse transcribed from extracted RNA served as the sequencing template. Measured with immunoSEQ multiplex PCR; TCRdb has only the in-frame clones, and not every one. The sample has 190,000 or so clones; around three fifths are singletons. This TCR came from a human donor with alopecia areata. The chain employs TRBV7-6 and TRBJ1-2; no clear D. Sequencing used CD8+ T cells sorted from blood, obtained at week 24, from a patient treated with tofacitinib. This CDR3 reads CASSLSQMGGYTF. The CDR3 DNA follows: TGTGCCAGCAGCTTGTCCCAAATGGGGGGCTACACCTTC.